Following are 32 T cell receptor beta chains from one sample sequenced in a study of blood T cell repertoires in COVID-19. Profiled with immunoSEQ multiplex PCR; TCRdb holds only in-frame clones, not every one. The table lists about 140,000 clones, around 81% of them singletons. Sequencing was carried out using peripheral blood. Source of these receptors: a human donor in a cohort sampled during active COVID-19.

This clone came up a few times. The chain links TRBV6-6 to TRBJ2-2, with 7 positions matching TRBD2. Unmatched junction bases numbered 9, after V lost 7 bases and J lost 7 bases. The CDR3 consists of 14 residues. Germline V gene lookup returns CDR1 MNHNY and CDR2 SVGAGI (reference sequence). The CDR3 nucleotides are TGTGCCAGCATCCGGACTAGAAGTGTCGGGGAGCTGTTTTTT. As protein: CASIRTRSVGELFF.

V is TRBV27 and J is TRBJ1-2; D is undetermined. From germline, CDR1 is MNHEY and CDR2 SMNVEV (reference sequence). CDR3 length: 17 residues. The germline V and J ends were trimmed by 5 bases and 5 bases, with 24 bases remaining between them. In DNA, the CDR3 is TGTGCCAGCAGTCAGGCCCCTACGGGCGGGCCGTATTATGGCTACACCTTC. It specifies CASSQAPTGGPYYGYTF.

This chain joins TRBV7-2 and TRBJ2-5, with 11 bases that match TRBD1. The CDR3 spans 16 residues. The germline gives CDR1 SGHTA, CDR2 FQGNSA. V shed 6 bases, J shed 5 bases, and the junction held 11 bases outside the gene matches. CDR3 sequence: CASSYRDRGIWETQYF. CDR3 sequence (DNA): TGTGCCAGCAGTTACCGGGACAGGGGGATTTGGGAGACCCAGTACTTC.

In DNA form, the CDR3 reads TGTGCCAGCAGCCTTAGGACTAGCGGGGGGTTTTCCTACAATGAGCAGTTCTTC. Encoded protein: CASSLRTSGGFSYNEQFF. This chain links TRBV13 with TRBJ2-1, with 14 bases fitting TRBD2. The V and J ends lost 5 bases and 1 base, in that order; junction bases with no gene match: 7. This CDR3 has 18 amino acids. Germline V lookup: CDR1 PRHDT, CDR2 FYEKMQ (reference sequence).

V usage is TRBV19 and J usage is TRBJ1-3; 7 nucleotides line up with TRBD1. Germline CDR1 reads LNHDA; CDR2 reads SQIVND (reference sequence). V was pared by 10 bases and J by 0 bases, with 9 bases of the junction left unmatched. The CDR3 loop spans 15 amino acids. CDR3: CATSGTVNSGNTIYF. The CDR3 coding sequence is TGTGCCACCTCCGGGACAGTGAACTCTGGAAACACCATATATTTT.

The chain couples TRBV20-1 to TRBJ2-3; the D gene is possibly TRBD2 (6 bases). Germline loops: CDR1 DFQATT, CDR2 SNEGSKA (reference sequence). The CDR3 has 11 residues. The V end was cut by 6 bases, the J end by 8 bases, with 12 bases between. In DNA form, the CDR3 reads TGCAGTGCCGGGGGTGCAGGTACGCAGTATTTT. Translation: CSAGGAGTQYF.

In this sample, this clone turned up a few times. The chain carries TRBV5-1 and TRBJ2-3; D possibly corresponds to TRBD2 (5 bases). The germline V gene has CDR1 SGHRS and CDR2 YFSETQ. CDR3 length: 14 residues. V lost 5 bases and J 3 bases, leaving 13 bases between the germline ends. In DNA, the CDR3 is TGCGCCAGCAGGGAGGATCTAGGAACAGATACGCAGTATTTT. Its protein product is CASREDLGTDTQYF.

The rearrangement joins TRBV11-3 to TRBJ2-7, with TRBD1 matching 7 bases. The CDR3 sequence is 13 residues long. Germline V gives CDR1 SGHNT, CDR2 YENEEA. V lost 4 bases and J lost 5; bases outside the gene matches: 5. CDR3 sequence (DNA): TGTGCCAGCAGCTACGGACAGGACAACGAGCAGTACTTC. It translates to CASSYGQDNEQYF.

The J gene is TRBJ2-1, the V gene TRBV6-1, with D possibly being TRBD1 (8 bases). There are 17 residues in the CDR3. With 4 bases removed from V and 4 bases from J, the gap between germline ends came to 20 bases. CDR1 MNHNS and CDR2 SASEGT come from the germline V gene. The chain's CDR3 is CASSGSTQGGVYNEQFF. CDR3 DNA: TGTGCCAGCAGTGGCTCGACACAGGGGGGGGTGTACAATGAGCAGTTCTTC.

This clone came up a few times. The genes are TRBV9 and TRBJ2-1, with D uncertain. The germline V and J ends were trimmed by 2 bases and 5 bases, with 8 bases remaining between them. From germline, CDR1 is SGDLS and CDR2 YYNGEE. The CDR3 runs 13 residues. In nucleotides, the CDR3 is TGTGCCAGCAGCGTCGGTGTCAACAATGAGCAGTTCTTC. Residues: CASSVGVNNEQFF.

The chain recombines TRBV4-2 with TRBJ1-3, with D perhaps TRBD1 (5 bases). V lost 4 bases and J lost 4, with 14 bases in between. CDR3 length: 15 amino acids. Germline values: CDR1 LGHNA, CDR2 YNFKEQ. This chain's CDR3 is CASSPRAGLGNTIYF. DNA of the CDR3: TGTGCCAGCAGCCCCAGAGCGGGGCTCGGAAACACCATATATTTT.

The chain has TRBV3-1 (or the pseudogene TRBV3-2) and TRBJ2-3; 12 bases fit TRBD2. The CDR3 covers 17 residues. V shed 6 bases, J shed 5 bases, and the junction held 12 bases outside the gene matches. Germline V gene sequence: CDR1 LGHDT, CDR2 YNNKEL (reference sequence). DNA of the CDR3: TGTGCCAGCAGTCTCACTCTAGCGGGGGGGCCGGGAGATACGCAGTATTTT. Its translation: CASSLTLAGGPGDTQYF.

The J gene is TRBJ1-4, the V gene TRBV6-5; weak D call: TRBD1 (5 bases). Trimming took 2 bases from V and 5 from J, leaving 9 bases between them. This CDR3 spans 14 amino acids. CDR1 is MNHEY, CDR2 SVGAGI, per germline. As DNA, the CDR3 is TGTGCCAGCAGTTACCTAGGGGAAAATGAAAAACTGTTTTTT. Translated: CASSYLGENEKLFF.

The V gene is TRBV19, the J gene TRBJ2-2; D ambiguous. CDR1 is LNHDA, CDR2 SQIVND, per germline (reference sequence). The length of the CDR3 is 14 residues. V was shortened by 3 bases and J by 1 base, with 6 bases between the two germline ends. In DNA form, the CDR3 reads TGTGCCAGTAGTATTACCGGGAACACCGGGGAGCTGTTTTTT. Translated, it gives CASSITGNTGELFF.

The chain is built from TRBV3-1 (or the pseudogene TRBV3-2) and TRBJ2-1, with D hard to call. The germline V and J ends were trimmed by 4 bases and 8 bases, with 9 bases remaining between them. CDR1 and CDR2 from the germline V gene are LGHDT and YNNKEL (reference sequence). The CDR3 totals 12 residues. In DNA form, the CDR3 reads TGTGCCAGCAGCCCAAGTCGGGATGAGCAGTTCTTC. Protein sequence: CASSPSRDEQFF.

V gene TRBV2 combines with J gene TRBJ2-7; TRBD2 matches 7 bases. The junction had 3 bases not matched to a gene; V was cut back by 9 bases and J by 1 base. Germline CDR1 reads SNHLY; CDR2 reads FYNNEI. The CDR3 has 12 amino acids. CDR3 DNA: TGTGCCAGGGTGGGAGGGTCCTACGAGCAGTACTTC. Its translation: CARVGGSYEQYF.

The J gene is TRBJ2-7, the V gene TRBV11-2; D gene unclear. CDR1 and CDR2 (germline): SGHAT, FQNNGV. V lost 0 bases, J lost 5 bases, and 5 bases lay in between. The CDR3 covers 12 residues. Here the CDR3 reads CASSLDPNEQYF. Here the CDR3 DNA reads TGTGCCAGCAGCTTAGATCCCAACGAGCAGTACTTC.

This chain connects TRBV7-9 to TRBJ1-2, with D possibly being TRBD1 (5 bases). The CDR3 covers 13 residues. Germline loops: CDR1 SEHNR, CDR2 FQNEAQ (reference sequence). Trimming shortened V by 2 bases and J by 8 bases, and 12 bases separated the two germline ends. CDR3 nucleotides: TGTGCCAGCAGCTTAAACGCAGGGCGAGGCTACACCTTC. Its protein is CASSLNAGRGYTF. Full variable domain (rest looked up from reference TRBV7-9 and TRBJ1-2): DTGVSQNPRHKITKRGQNVTFRCDPISEHNRLYWYRQTLGQGPEFLTYFQNEAQLEKSRLLSDRFSAERPKGSFSTLEIQRTEQGDSAMYLCASSLNAGRGYTFGSGTRLTVV.

The J gene is TRBJ2-6, the V gene TRBV29-1, with 10 bases aligning to TRBD1. This CDR3 comprises 15 residues. Looked up from germline, CDR1 is SQVTM and CDR2 is ANQGSEA. V shed 4 bases and J 1 base; nucleotides not matched to a gene: 1. In DNA, the CDR3 is TGCAGCGTTGGGGACAGGGGTTCTGGGGCCAACGTCCTGACTTTC. It yields the protein CSVGDRGSGANVLTF. Full variable domain (rest looked up from reference TRBV29-1 and TRBJ2-6): SAVISQKPSRDICQRGTSLTIQCQVDSQVTMMFWYRQQPGQSLTLIATANQGSEATYESGFVIDKFPISRPNLTFSTLTVSNMSPEDSSIYLCSVGDRGSGANVLTFGAGSRLTVL.

This chain uses TRBV19 with TRBJ1-2; maybe TRBD1 (5 bases). Germline CDR1 LNHDA, CDR2 SQIVND (reference sequence). The V end lost 6 bases, the J end lost 6 bases, and 14 bases lay between the germline ends. The CDR3 extends over 13 amino acids. The CDR3 DNA sequence: TGTGCCAGTAGCATCAGGACAAGAGATGGCTACACCTTC. Protein product: CASSIRTRDGYTF.

This clone was detected once. The chain is built from TRBV2 and TRBJ2-1; 9 positions match TRBD2. V was pared by 6 bases and J by 9 bases, with 9 bases of the junction left unmatched. Germline V gene sequence: CDR1 SNHLY, CDR2 FYNNEI. The CDR3 consists of 14 residues. CDR3 residues: CASSRAGGRGEQFF. The CDR3 coding sequence is TGTGCCAGCAGCAGGGCGGGGGGGCGCGGTGAGCAGTTCTTC.

The chain's CDR3 is CASSKQGGRTEAFF. The CDR3, as DNA: TGTGCCAGCAGCAAGCAGGGGGGTCGCACTGAAGCTTTCTTT. The chain carries TRBV7-9 and TRBJ1-1; 7 positions agree with TRBD1. V dropped 5 bases and J dropped 4; count of bases not matched to a gene: 7. CDR1 SEHNR and CDR2 FQNEAQ come from the germline V gene (reference sequence). The CDR3 runs 14 residues.

This chain uses TRBV7-2 with TRBJ2-1; a possible D gene is TRBD2 (6 bases). The CDR3 is 17 amino acids. Germline loops: CDR1 SGHTA, CDR2 FQGNSA. Trimming left V 0 bases short and J 1 base short, with 13 bases between. CDR3 sequence: CASSLAVAAGSYNEQFF. In nucleotides, the CDR3 is TGTGCCAGCAGCTTAGCGGTAGCGGCTGGTTCCTACAATGAGCAGTTCTTC.

This clone turned up a few times. The chain joins TRBV11-2 to TRBJ2-1, with 8 bases that match TRBD1. This CDR3 has 17 residues. In germline, CDR1 is SGHAT, CDR2 FQNNGV. Trimming cost V 2 bases and J 4 bases; bases outside gene matches: 10. CDR3 in DNA: TGTGCCAGCAGCTTAAGAGACAGGGGCGCTGGGTACAATGAGCAGTTCTTC. It encodes CASSLRDRGAGYNEQFF.

The V and J genes are TRBV6-5 and TRBJ1-2; 7 bases align to TRBD1. V dropped 6 bases and J dropped 8; count of bases not matched to a gene: 9. Germline assignment: CDR1 MNHEY and CDR2 SVGAGI. This CDR3 contains 13 residues. The CDR3 sequence: CASSDRQGRGYTF. In DNA form, the CDR3 reads TGTGCCAGCAGCGATAGACAGGGACGGGGCTACACCTTC.

The chain is built from TRBV11-2 and TRBJ1-2; D may be TRBD1 (5 bases). The germline V gene has CDR1 SGHAT and CDR2 FQNNGV. Trimming removed 1 base from V and 0 bases from J, with 6 bases in between. The CDR3 consists of 14 residues. In nucleotides, the CDR3 is TGTGCCAGCAGCTTAGGGGGCTCTAACTATGGCTACACCTTC. This sequence encodes CASSLGGSNYGYTF.

The V call is TRBV7-9, the J call TRBJ2-7; a possible D gene is TRBD2 (7 bases). With 5 bases removed from V and 3 bases from J, the gap between germline ends came to 14 bases. The CDR3 sequence is 14 residues long. The germline gives CDR1 SEHNR, CDR2 FQNEAQ (reference sequence). CDR3 sequence (DNA): TGTGCCAGCAGCCGACGGGGAGGGGGCTACGAGCAGTACTTC. It translates to CASSRRGGGYEQYF.

The rearrangement joins TRBV7-2 to TRBJ2-7; perhaps TRBD1 as D (6 bases). The germline V and J ends were trimmed by 1 base and 4 bases, with 11 bases remaining between them. The CDR3 totals 14 residues. Germline V lookup: CDR1 SGHTA, CDR2 FQGNSA. The CDR3 DNA is TGTGCCAGCAGCTTAGGCACAGGGAGTTACGAGCAGTACTTC. The encoded protein is CASSLGTGSYEQYF. Together with reference TRBV7-2 and TRBJ2-7, the CDR3 gives the full variable domain: GAGVSQSPSNKVTEKGKDVELRCDPISGHTALYWYRQSLGQGLEFLIYFQGNSAPDKSGLPSDRFSAERTGGSVSTLTIQRTQQEDSAVYLCASSLGTGSYEQYFGPGTRLTVT.

The V call is TRBV3-1 (or the pseudogene TRBV3-2), the J call TRBJ1-6; 7 bases match TRBD1. The length of the CDR3 is 16 residues. V trimming: 4 bases; J trimming: 5 bases; junction bases outside the gene matches: 8. CDR1 and CDR2 (germline): LGHDT, YNNKEL (reference sequence). CDR3 sequence reads: CASSPRQGPNNSPLHF. The CDR3 DNA reads as TGTGCCAGCAGCCCCCGACAGGGCCCAAATAATTCACCCCTCCACTTT.

J is TRBJ2-1 and V is TRBV7-8; D is unresolved. Germline CDR1 is SGHVS and CDR2 is FQNEAQ. V lost 2 bases, J lost 0 bases, and 8 bases lay in between. The CDR3 has 15 amino acids. CDR3 in amino acids: CASSLQSSSYNEQFF. The CDR3 DNA reads TGTGCCAGCAGCTTACAGTCTAGCTCCTACAATGAGCAGTTCTTC.

The chain employs TRBV6-6 and TRBJ1-4; no firm D call. In germline, CDR1 is MNHNY, CDR2 SVGAGI (reference sequence). This CDR3 has 14 residues. Trimming left V 4 bases short and J 5 bases short, with 11 bases between. The CDR3 DNA sequence: TGTGCCAGCAGTTCGGGTAGACCGAATGAAAAACTGTTTTTT. Its translation: CASSSGRPNEKLFF.

The rearrangement joins TRBV28 to TRBJ2-7, with D perhaps TRBD2 (6 bases). V lost 6 bases and J lost 6, with 21 bases in between. Germline CDR1 reads MDHEN; CDR2 reads SYDVKM. This CDR3 comprises 15 residues. The DNA for the CDR3 is TGTGCCAGCAGCCTCACGCCGGCGGGGTCTCGCGAGCAGTACTTC. Its protein product is CASSLTPAGSREQYF.